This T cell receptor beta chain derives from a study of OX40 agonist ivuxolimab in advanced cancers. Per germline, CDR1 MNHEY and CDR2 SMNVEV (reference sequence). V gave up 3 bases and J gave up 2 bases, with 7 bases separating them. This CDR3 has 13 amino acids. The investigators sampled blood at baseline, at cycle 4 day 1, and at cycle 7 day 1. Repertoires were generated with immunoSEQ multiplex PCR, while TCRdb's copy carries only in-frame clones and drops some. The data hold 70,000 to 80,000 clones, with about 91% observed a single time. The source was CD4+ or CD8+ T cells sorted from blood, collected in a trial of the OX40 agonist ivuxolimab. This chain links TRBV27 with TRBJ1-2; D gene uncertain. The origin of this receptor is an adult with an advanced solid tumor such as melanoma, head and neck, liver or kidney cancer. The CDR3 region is CASSFRGNYGYTF. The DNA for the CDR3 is TGTGCCAGCAGTTTTAGAGGGAACTATGGCTACACCTTC.